These T cell receptor beta chains were read from a single sample in a study of cytotoxic CD8 clonotypes in ibrutinib-treated CLL. Assay used: immunoSEQ multiplex PCR; TCRdb lists only in-frame clones, some missing. The repertoire includes about 35,000 clones, roughly 49% of them detected once, and under 20% sits in the top ten. The specimen was PBMCs, collected before ibrutinib treatment. The receptors come from a human donor with chronic lymphocytic leukemia. Both conserved end residues are part of each CDR3.

V gene: TRBV9; CDR3 protein: CASSVEDGASSGANVLTF
V gene: TRBV5-3; CDR3 protein: CARSSGKDYEQYF
V gene: TRBV7-8; CDR3 protein: CASSLYGTWQYF
V gene: TRBV6-6; CDR3 protein: CASSYPGVSAEAFF
V gene: TRBV27; CDR3 protein: CASRRGTGILETQYF
V gene: TRBV7-9; CDR3 protein: CASSLGKGWDYEQYF
V gene: TRBV10-3; CDR3 protein: CAISDGGNYGYTF
V gene: TRBV11-2; CDR3 protein: CASSLIASSDTQYF
V gene: TRBV6-1; CDR3 protein: CASSGIHTGGTEAFF
V gene: TRBV6-6; CDR3 protein: CASSYSTEGNTIYF
V gene: TRBV27; CDR3 protein: CASKEGNQETQYF
V gene: TRBV27; CDR3 protein: CASSFGRVAGYRFF
V gene: TRBV7-9; CDR3 protein: CASSLFPPRDRVYEQYF
V gene: TRBV6-5; CDR3 protein: CASSKRGAGELFF
V gene: TRBV7-2; CDR3 protein: CASSLWLLGTDTQYF
V gene: TRBV4-1; CDR3 protein: CASSQEWGETQYF
V gene: TRBV20-1; CDR3 protein: CSASRGYEQYF
V gene: TRBV4-1; CDR3 protein: CASSIRPVDTEAFF
V gene: TRBV18; CDR3 protein: CASSPRTDQPQHF
V gene: TRBV6-1; CDR3 protein: CASRWQVPGEQYF
V gene: TRBV5-1; CDR3 protein: CASSLAGTDNSPLHF
V gene: TRBV18; CDR3 protein: CASSPMGQGDTDTQYF
V gene: TRBV21-1; CDR3 protein: CASSRAGARKDEQFF
V gene: TRBV18; CDR3 protein: CASSYSLPGDTEAFF
V gene: TRBV5-4; CDR3 protein: CASSLAGTGIPSPLHF
V gene: TRBV27; CDR3 protein: CASLDRVGEKLFF
V gene: TRBV18; CDR3 protein: CASSPPRAQVSEAFF
V gene: TRBV5-1; CDR3 protein: CASSLGDAGVNTEAFF
V gene: TRBV7-9; CDR3 protein: CASSPQTNYGYTF
V gene: TRBV4-1; CDR3 protein: CASSPHGGTSGGNYNEQFF
V gene: TRBV7-9; CDR3 protein: CASSLGVGLEETQYF
V gene: TRBV6-5; CDR3 protein: CASSYSGGRGRNTIYF
V gene: TRBV6-6; CDR3 protein: CASSYSAGRIGNTIYF
V gene: TRBV20-1; CDR3 protein: CSAIRLGQAFF
V gene: TRBV5-1; CDR3 protein: CASSTGEKLFF
V gene: TRBV10-3; CDR3 protein: CAISGTGGMNTEAFF
V gene: TRBV7-3; CDR3 protein: CASSRSGGETQYF
V gene: TRBV6-1; CDR3 protein: CASSVTGTHYGYTF